In this sample, the clone carrying this TCR beta chain turned up many times. Antigen unknown. Germline lookup yields CDR1 KGHSH and CDR2 LQKENI. CDR3 length equals 16 residues. V shed 2 bases and J shed 2 bases, with 13 bases lying between them. From the reads, TCRdb called clonotypes with MiXCR, one entry per CDR3 protein. Of about 80,000 distinct CDR3 sequences in the sample, more than 3% are singletons; the top ten hold over 4.5%. These data belong to a study of T cell repertoires in cytomegalovirus infection. Study-wide findings and caveats: Dominating the ex vivo response were HLA-C-restricted CMV-specific TCR beta clonotypes.

The source is a human donor in good health (CMV status not recorded). Some clones in this sample may be carry-over from other donors' samples. This rearrangement joins TRBV18 to TRBJ1-5, with D perhaps TRBD1 (6 bases). The specimen was PBMCs. The CDR3 sequence is CASSPELQGRNQPQHF. The CDR3 DNA is TGTGCCAGCTCACCAGAATTACAGGGACGCAATCAGCCCCAGCATTTT.